The 2 T cell receptor beta chains reported below all come from one sample, sequenced in a study of identical twins. TCRdb re-derived calls from the 5' RACE reads in MiXCR, one entry per CDR3 protein. The top ten hold around 4.4% of the sample, which has 650,000 to 750,000 distinct CDR3 sequences, 21% seen once. The sample was also reused in another study, on T cells expressing NK-cell markers.

Sequenced input: PBMCs. The receptors were sampled from a woman aged 18 to 35 in good health.

This clonotype came up a few times. The chain employs TRBV12-3 or TRBV12-4 and TRBJ1-4, with D possibly being TRBD1 (5 bases). Trimming took off 7 bases at V and 6 bases at J, with 18 bases between the two ends. The CDR3 has 15 residues. Here the CDR3 reads CASNPSGGSYEKLFF. The CDR3 coding sequence is TGTGCCAGCAATCCGTCGGGGGGTTCGTATGAAAAACTGTTTTTT.

The V gene is TRBV19, the J gene TRBJ1-1; perhaps TRBD1 as D (5 bases). This CDR3 is built from 11 residues. Germline assignment: CDR1 LNHDA and CDR2 SQIVND (reference sequence). Between the trimmed V and J ends, which lost 7 bases and 5 bases, there was a span of 8 bases. The CDR3 sequence is CASTGSTEAFF. The CDR3 bases are TGTGCCAGTACAGGGAGTACTGAAGCTTTCTTT.